This T cell receptor (beta chain) comes out of a study of blood T cells in healthy people across ages. There are 14 residues in the CDR3. Trimming left V 2 bases short and J 6 bases short, with 11 bases between. Germline V gene data show CDR1 as MNHEY and CDR2 as SVGAGI. A sample-barcoded 5' primer and a J-beta primer mix were used in a second PCR of about 6 to 12 cycles. TCRdb analysed the 5' RACE reads with MiXCR anew, one entry per CDR3 protein. Among about 800,000 distinct CDR3 sequences listed, 55% to 75% were seen once. Sequencing was performed on blood. This rearrangement joins TRBV6-5 to TRBJ2-1; D tentatively reads TRBD1 or TRBD2 (5 bases each). The origin of this receptor is a man aged 25-40 years in good health. CDR3 in DNA: TGTGCCAGCAGTTACCGGGACGCCTCCAATGAGCAGTTCTTC. Translating gives CASSYRDASNEQFF.